Listed below are T cell receptor beta chains from one sample, sequenced in a study of T cells in Graves' hyperthyroidism and ophthalmopathy. TCRdb fed the multiplex PCR reads into MiXCR, producing one record per CDR3 protein. Altogether fewer than 600,000 distinct CDR3 sequences are present, 14% being singletons, with the ten largest covering about 14%. Input material: blood. Receptors were obtained from a woman in her thirties or forties with Graves' hyperthyroidism. The CDR3 runs from the conserved cysteine through the conserved F or W. D genes are given only for firm matches. Not all rows give a size; the values are once, few, many and, for expanded clones, a class.

clone_size: many; v_call: TRBV7-2; j_call: TRBJ2-3; d_call: NA; cdr3_nt: TGTGCCAGCAGCTTCCTCTCCGGAGGGGGGCGCACAGATACGCAGTATTTT; cdr3_aa: CASSFLSGGGRTDTQYF
clone_size: NA; v_call: TRBV6-1; j_call: TRBJ2-1; d_call: NA; cdr3_nt: TGTGCCAGCAGTTACGGGGACCCCAATGAGCAGTTCTTC; cdr3_aa: CASSYGDPNEQFF
clone_size: many; v_call: TRBV5-8; j_call: TRBJ2-3; d_call: NA; cdr3_nt: TGTGCCAGCAGGCACAGAGGGTTGGATACGCAGTATTTT; cdr3_aa: CASRHRGLDTQYF
clone_size: many; v_call: TRBV20-1; j_call: TRBJ2-7; d_call: TRBD2; cdr3_nt: TGCAGTGCTAGAGATGATACTAGCGGGGCCACCTACGAGCAGTACTTC; cdr3_aa: CSARDDTSGATYEQYF
clone_size: few; v_call: TRBV9; j_call: TRBJ2-7; d_call: TRBD1; cdr3_nt: TGTGCCAGCAGCGTAGTCGGGACAGGGGCCATCGAGCAGTACTTC; cdr3_aa: CASSVVGTGAIEQYF
clone_size: many; v_call: TRBV20-1; j_call: TRBJ2-1; d_call: NA; cdr3_nt: TGCAGTGCTAGGGCGTTGGGTTCGGGCGACAATGAGCAGTTCTTC; cdr3_aa: CSARALGSGDNEQFF
clone_size: NA; v_call: TRBV6-1; j_call: TRBJ2-3; d_call: NA; cdr3_nt: TGTGCCAGCGTGGAACGGGGCACAGATACGCAGTATTTT; cdr3_aa: CASVERGTDTQYF
clone_size: few; v_call: TRBV19; j_call: TRBJ2-6; d_call: NA; cdr3_nt: TGTGCCAGTAGTGCAACAGCCTCTGGGGCCAACGTCCTGACTTTC; cdr3_aa: CASSATASGANVLTF
clone_size: few; v_call: TRBV9; j_call: TRBJ1-4; d_call: TRBD1; cdr3_nt: TGTGCCAGCAGCAGAGGGACAGGGCCTAATGAAAAACTGTTTTTT; cdr3_aa: CASSRGTGPNEKLFF
clone_size: many; v_call: TRBV28; j_call: TRBJ1-6; d_call: NA; cdr3_nt: TGTGCCAGCAGCGGGGGAGTGAATTCACCCCTCCACTTT; cdr3_aa: CASSGGVNSPLHF
clone_size: few; v_call: TRBV27; j_call: TRBJ2-7; d_call: NA; cdr3_nt: TGTGCCAGCAGTCAACGGACAGACGGCTCCTACGAGCAGTACTTC; cdr3_aa: CASSQRTDGSYEQYF
clone_size: few; v_call: TRBV28; j_call: TRBJ2-7; d_call: NA; cdr3_nt: TGTGCCAGCAGTCCCCCCGTAGAGATGTGGGGTTACGAGCAGTACTTC; cdr3_aa: CASSPPVEMWGYEQYF
clone_size: few; v_call: TRBV28; j_call: TRBJ2-5; d_call: TRBD2; cdr3_nt: TGTGCCAGCAGTTCACTAGCGGAAGTTCAAGAGACCCAGTACTTC; cdr3_aa: CASSSLAEVQETQYF
clone_size: few; v_call: TRBV19; j_call: TRBJ2-7; d_call: TRBD2; cdr3_nt: TGTGCCAGTAGTATATCTGGGACTAGCGGTAACGAGCAGTACTTC; cdr3_aa: CASSISGTSGNEQYF
clone_size: medium-sized; v_call: TRBV28; j_call: TRBJ1-3; d_call: NA; cdr3_nt: TGTGCCAGCAGCGCACCCGGGGCCGGGGGAGGAAACACCATATATTTT; cdr3_aa: CASSAPGAGGGNTIYF
clone_size: NA; v_call: TRBV12-3/TRBV12-4; j_call: TRBJ2-1; d_call: TRBD2; cdr3_nt: TGCGCCAGCAGGGTGGGGCTAGCGGGAATCAATGAGCAGCTCTTC; cdr3_aa: CASRVGLAGINEQLF
clone_size: few; v_call: TRBV10-3; j_call: TRBJ1-2; d_call: TRBD1; cdr3_nt: TGTGCCATCAGTGAAACGACAGGGCCCTATGGCTACACCTTC; cdr3_aa: CAISETTGPYGYTF
clone_size: many; v_call: TRBV2; j_call: TRBJ1-1; d_call: NA; cdr3_nt: TGTGCCAGCAGTGAAGAACAGGCTTATCAGGCTTTCTTT; cdr3_aa: CASSEEQAYQAFF
clone_size: few; v_call: TRBV12-3/TRBV12-4; j_call: TRBJ1-2; d_call: TRBD1; cdr3_nt: TGTGCCAGCAGAATCGACAGGGGGCCCGTCTATGGCTACACCTTC; cdr3_aa: CASRIDRGPVYGYTF
clone_size: few; v_call: TRBV5-1; j_call: TRBJ1-4; d_call: NA; cdr3_nt: TGCGCCAGCAGCTTGGGCTCGTTAGGTCGCCTGGGGGAAAAACTGTTTTTT; cdr3_aa: CASSLGSLGRLGEKLFF
clone_size: NA; v_call: TRBV6-1; j_call: TRBJ1-2; d_call: NA; cdr3_nt: TGTGCCAGCAGCGGACAGCCAGGTGGCTACACCTTC; cdr3_aa: CASSGQPGGYTF
clone_size: NA; v_call: TRBV6-1; j_call: TRBJ2-1; d_call: TRBD2; cdr3_nt: TGTGCCAGCAGTGGAGGTATTAGCGGGGGGCGTCAGTTCTTC; cdr3_aa: CASSGGISGGRQFF
clone_size: many; v_call: TRBV5-1; j_call: TRBJ2-1; d_call: TRBD2; cdr3_nt: TGCGCCAGCAGCTTGGCTAGCGGATACAATGAGCAGTTCTTC; cdr3_aa: CASSLASGYNEQFF
clone_size: many; v_call: TRBV20-1; j_call: TRBJ1-1; d_call: NA; cdr3_nt: TGCAGTGCTAGAGATGGGGACGGGAGATTGAACACTGAAGCTTTCTTT; cdr3_aa: CSARDGDGRLNTEAFF
clone_size: NA; v_call: TRBV5-8; j_call: TRBJ1-1; d_call: NA; cdr3_nt: TGTGCCAGCAGCTTAGGGGGGGGGGGGGTCACTGAAGCTTTCTTT; cdr3_aa: CASSLGGGGVTEAFF
clone_size: many; v_call: TRBV11-1; j_call: TRBJ1-1; d_call: NA; cdr3_nt: TGTGCCAGCAGCCGCAGCTGGATGAACACTGAAGCTTTCTTT; cdr3_aa: CASSRSWMNTEAFF
clone_size: few; v_call: TRBV10-1; j_call: TRBJ2-1; d_call: NA; cdr3_nt: TGCGCCAGCAGTGGGGGAAACTCGGGGGAGCAGTTCTTC; cdr3_aa: CASSGGNSGEQFF